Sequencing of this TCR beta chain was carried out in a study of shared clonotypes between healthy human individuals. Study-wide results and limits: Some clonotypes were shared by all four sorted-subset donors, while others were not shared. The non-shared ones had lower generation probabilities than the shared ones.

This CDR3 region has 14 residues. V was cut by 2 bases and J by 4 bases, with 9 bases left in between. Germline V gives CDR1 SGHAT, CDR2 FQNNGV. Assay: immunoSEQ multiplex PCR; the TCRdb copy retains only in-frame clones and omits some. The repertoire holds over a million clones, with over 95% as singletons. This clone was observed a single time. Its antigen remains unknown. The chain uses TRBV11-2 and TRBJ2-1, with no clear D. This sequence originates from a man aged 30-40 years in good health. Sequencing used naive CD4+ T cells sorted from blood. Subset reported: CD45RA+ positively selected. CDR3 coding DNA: TGTGCCAGCAGCTTATCGCCGGTTTACAATGAGCAGTTCTTC. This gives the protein CASSLSPVYNEQFF.